The entry that follows covers one TCR beta chain sequence. Its matching antigen is unknown. This CDR3 has 18 amino acids. The healthy adult donors were HIV-negative and reported no recent acute infections or vaccinations. This sample was included in a study of shared clonotypes between healthy human individuals. At the level of the study: A couple of women and a few men aged 18 to 49 made up the donors. Whole-study findings and limits: Generation probabilities were higher for clonotypes shared across all four sorted-subset donors than for unshared ones.

Data came from immunoSEQ multiplex PCR; TCRdb stores just in-frame clones and leaves some out. The table lists some 1 million clones, 65% to 75% of them singletons. The source material was memory CD4+ T cells sorted from blood. As for subset: CD45RA-negative fraction. The sequence came from a man aged 18 to 29 in good health. This rearrangement joins TRBV21-1 to TRBJ2-7; the table gives TRBD2 as D, unverified against the DNA. TRBV21-1 is recorded as a pseudogene. CDR3 sequence: CASSSGTSGRSLSYEQYF. CDR3 nucleotide sequence: TGTGCCAGCAGCAGTGGGACTAGCGGGAGGTCCCTATCCTACGAGCAGTACTTC.